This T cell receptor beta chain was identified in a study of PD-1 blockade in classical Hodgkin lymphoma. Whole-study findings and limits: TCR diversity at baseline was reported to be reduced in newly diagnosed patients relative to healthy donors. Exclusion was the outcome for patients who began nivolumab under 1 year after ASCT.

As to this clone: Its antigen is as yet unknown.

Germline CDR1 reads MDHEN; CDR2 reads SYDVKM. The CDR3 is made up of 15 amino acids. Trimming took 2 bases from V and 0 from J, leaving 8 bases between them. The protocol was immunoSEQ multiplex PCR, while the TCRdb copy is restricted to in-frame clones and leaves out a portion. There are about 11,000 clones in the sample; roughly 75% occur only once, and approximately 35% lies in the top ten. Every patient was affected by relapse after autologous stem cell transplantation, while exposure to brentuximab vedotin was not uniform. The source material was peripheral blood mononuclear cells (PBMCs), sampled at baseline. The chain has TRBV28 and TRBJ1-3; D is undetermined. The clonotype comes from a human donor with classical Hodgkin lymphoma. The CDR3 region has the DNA TGTGCCAGCAGTTTACCGTACACCTCTGGAAACACCATATATTTT. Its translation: CASSLPYTSGNTIYF.